Below are 26 T cell receptor beta chains sequenced from a single sample in a study of human T cells and chemical hapten exposure. TCRdb called the RACE reads again in MiXCR, with one record for every CDR3 protein. The table records some 120,000 distinct CDR3 sequences, approximately 9.5% of them present only once. Time point meaning: healthy volunteer bleed at 2 weeks. Whole blood that had not been fractionated was the source of extracted total RNA. The sample taken for sequencing was whole blood. Receptor source: a male donor in good health. Some clones in this sample may be carry-over from other donors' samples.

The chain couples TRBV7-8 to TRBJ1-1; TRBD1 matches at 11 bases. The trim removed 2 bases at V and 3 bases at J, leaving 8 bases unmatched. There are 17 residues in the CDR3. From germline, CDR1 is SGHVS and CDR2 FQNEAQ. The CDR3 region is CASSLPGTGGKDTEAFF. The CDR3 DNA reads as TGTGCCAGCAGCTTACCCGGGACAGGGGGGAAAGACACTGAAGCTTTCTTT. Full variable domain (missing parts from reference TRBV7-8 and TRBJ1-1): GAGVSQSPRYKVAKRGQDVALRCDPISGHVSLFWYQQALGQGPEFLTYFQNEAQLDKSGLPSDRFFAERPEGSVSTLKIQRTQQEDSAVYLCASSLPGTGGKDTEAFFGQGTRLTVV.

The rearrangement links TRBV19 to TRBJ2-2; unclear D gene. V gave up 5 bases and J gave up 5 bases, with 6 bases separating them. Germline values: CDR1 LNHDA, CDR2 SQIVND (reference sequence). The CDR3 length is 12 residues. The CDR3 bases are TGTGCCAGTAGTCCTCGGACCGGGGAGCTGTTTTTT. This sequence encodes CASSPRTGELFF.

The chain employs TRBV20-1 and TRBJ2-7; D uncertain. V lost 1 base and J lost 2, with 3 bases in between. The CDR3 is 11 residues long. Per germline, CDR1 DFQATT and CDR2 SNEGSKA (reference sequence). This CDR3 is CSARGPYEQYF. In DNA, the CDR3 is TGCAGTGCTAGAGGGCCCTACGAGCAGTACTTC.

This clonotype was detected a few times. The gene calls are TRBV20-1 and TRBJ2-1; 14 bases are shared with TRBD2. The ends lost 6 bases at V and 5 bases at J; junction bases unmatched: 3. The CDR3 spans 14 residues. CDR1 is DFQATT, CDR2 SNEGSKA, per germline (reference sequence). CDR3 residues: CSALGLAGDNEQFF. In nucleotides, the CDR3 is TGCAGTGCACTGGGACTAGCGGGGGACAATGAGCAGTTCTTC.

This chain connects TRBV9 to TRBJ1-2; D is ambiguous. Germline CDR1 is SGDLS and CDR2 is YYNGEE. The V and J ends lost 4 bases and 8 bases respectively, with 12 bases between them. The CDR3 runs to 12 residues. Here the CDR3 DNA reads TGTGCCAGCAGCTCTAATCCGTCCGGCTACACCTTC. Translation: CASSSNPSGYTF.

This clonotype was seen many times. The J gene is TRBJ2-3, the V gene TRBV6-1; 9 bases map to TRBD2. Germline CDR1 reads MNHNS; CDR2 reads SASEGT. The CDR3 runs 15 residues. Trimming cost V 4 bases and J 1 base; bases outside gene matches: 3. The CDR3 nucleotides are TGTGCCAGCAGTGGCGTAGCGGGAGGCACAGATACGCAGTATTTT. It codes for CASSGVAGGTDTQYF.

This clonotype appeared a few times. This rearrangement joins TRBV2 to TRBJ1-5; no firm D call. The CDR3 is made up of 15 amino acids. CDR1 is SNHLY and CDR2 is FYNNEI in the germline V gene. The ends were cut back, 4 bases at V and 1 base at J, with 11 bases in the middle. The CDR3 is CASSADEASNQPQHF. DNA for the CDR3: TGTGCCAGCAGTGCGGACGAGGCGAGCAATCAGCCCCAGCATTTT.

The V and J genes are TRBV5-1 and TRBJ2-7; a weak D match, TRBD2 (5 bases). Trimming removed 3 bases from V and 6 bases from J, with 10 bases in between. The CDR3 is 12 residues long. The germline CDR1 and CDR2 sequences are SGHRS and YFSETQ. The CDR3 sequence: CASSSGYSEQYF. The CDR3 bases are TGCGCCAGCAGCTCGGGGTATTCCGAGCAGTACTTC.

This chain connects TRBV7-8 to TRBJ2-3; D possibly uses TRBD1 or TRBD2 (5 bases each). V dropped 4 bases and J dropped 6 bases, with 20 bases sitting between them. The CDR3 consists of 16 residues. From germline, CDR1 is SGHVS and CDR2 FQNEAQ. CDR3 bases: TGTGCCAGCAGCTCCGGGCCGTCGGGGCCGGTGGATACGCAGTATTTT. It specifies CASSSGPSGPVDTQYF. Full variable domain (missing parts from reference TRBV7-8 and TRBJ2-3): GAGVSQSPRYKVAKRGQDVALRCDPISGHVSLFWYQQALGQGPEFLTYFQNEAQLDKSGLPSDRFFAERPEGSVSTLKIQRTQQEDSAVYLCASSSGPSGPVDTQYFGPGTRLTVL.

V and J are TRBV7-8 and TRBJ1-1; TRBD1 is a possible D gene (5 bases). The V gene's germline CDR1 is SGHVS and CDR2 FQNEAQ. The V gene lost 5 bases and the J gene lost 4 bases, with 20 bases spanning the gap. This CDR3 is built from 16 residues. This CDR3 is CASSAAAVRGGTEAFF. The DNA for the CDR3 is TGTGCCAGCAGCGCGGCCGCTGTTAGGGGTGGCACTGAAGCTTTCTTT.

The chain uses TRBV6-2 or TRBV6-3 and TRBJ2-7; 9 bases line up with TRBD2. CDR3 length: 18 residues. Germline lookup yields CDR1 MNHEY and CDR2 SVGEGT. J lost 0 bases, V lost 6 bases, and 15 bases had no gene match. CDR3 DNA: TGTGCCAGCAGGGACCCCAACAACGGACTAGCGATCTCCTACGAGCAGTACTTC. This encodes CASRDPNNGLAISYEQYF.

The chain carries TRBV25-1 and TRBJ2-7; no firm D call. Deletions cut 0 bases from V and 5 bases from J, with 8 bases between. Germline V CDR1 and CDR2: MGHDK, SYGVNS. This CDR3 spans 13 amino acids. The CDR3 bases are TGTGCCAGCAGTGAATACTCACAGAACGAGCAGTACTTC. Its translation is CASSEYSQNEQYF.

This clonotype was seen more than once but under ten times. The chain links TRBV29-1 to TRBJ2-5, with TRBD1 matching over 7 bases. Germline CDR1 reads SQVTM; CDR2 reads ANQGSEA. V lost 7 bases to trimming and J lost 5 bases; unmatched junction nucleotides: 7. This CDR3 is 12 amino acids long. The CDR3 DNA is TGCAGCGGAGGGAGACAGGGTGAGACCCAGTACTTC. As protein: CSGGRQGETQYF.

Many counts were recorded for this clonotype. The chain couples TRBV6-4 to TRBJ2-3, with D uncertain. The CDR3 contains 13 residues. Germline values: CDR1 MRHNA, CDR2 SNTAGT. V lost 2 bases, J lost 0 bases, and 3 bases lay in between. Here the CDR3 DNA reads TGTGCCAGCAGTGACGGGAGCACAGATACGCAGTATTTT. Its protein is CASSDGSTDTQYF.

This chain connects TRBV11-2 to TRBJ1-3; 12 bases fit TRBD1. The V gene end was trimmed by 4 bases and the J gene end by 4 bases; junction bases not matched to a gene: 5. The CDR3 spans 16 residues. Germline V gene lookup returns CDR1 SGHAT and CDR2 FQNNGV. The CDR3 loop reads CASSSRDRGRGNTIYF. The CDR3 DNA reads TGTGCCAGCAGCTCCAGGGACAGGGGGCGAGGAAACACCATATATTTT.

This clonotype was picked up many times. This chain connects TRBV7-2 to TRBJ2-4, with 9 bases identical to TRBD2. Germline V lookup: CDR1 SGHTA, CDR2 FQGNSA. The V gene end was trimmed by 1 base and the J gene end by 2 bases; junction bases not matched to a gene: 9. CDR3 length: 18 amino acids. The CDR3: CASSLGGLAGVTKNIQYF. The CDR3 nucleotides read TGTGCCAGCAGCTTAGGAGGGTTAGCGGGAGTTACCAAAAACATTCAGTACTTC.

This clonotype was counted a few times. The chain joins TRBV5-1 to TRBJ1-1; unclear D gene. CDR1 and CDR2 (germline): SGHRS, YFSETQ. The CDR3 extends over 16 amino acids. The ends were cut back, 0 bases at V and 0 bases at J, with 12 bases in the middle. This CDR3 is CASSLDSFLMNTEAFF. CDR3 coding DNA: TGCGCCAGCAGCTTGGACAGCTTCCTCATGAACACTGAAGCTTTCTTT.

This clonotype was counted many times. The rearrangement links TRBV11-2 to TRBJ1-1; 7 bases align to TRBD1. The junction had 5 bases not matched to a gene; V was cut back by 2 bases and J by 2 bases. The germline V gene encodes CDR1 SGHAT and CDR2 FQNNGV. This CDR3 comprises 15 residues. CDR3 region: CASSLRDSINTEAFF. CDR3 nucleotide sequence: TGTGCCAGCAGCTTACGGGACAGCATTAACACTGAAGCTTTCTTT.

In this sample, this clonotype turned up many times. CDR3 sequence reads: CASSKDRGIEQYF. CDR3 bases: TGCGCCAGCAGCAAAGACAGGGGAATCGAGCAGTACTTC. The chain uses TRBV5-1 and TRBJ2-7, with 8 bases matching TRBD1. CDR1 and CDR2 (germline): SGHRS, YFSETQ. The ends lost 4 bases at V and 6 bases at J; junction bases unmatched: 6. CDR3 length: 13 amino acids.

This clonotype has at least ten counts. The chain links TRBV6-1 to TRBJ2-1; D is possibly TRBD2 (6 bases). V was pared by 2 bases and J by 8 bases, with 10 bases between. The V gene's germline CDR1 is MNHNS and CDR2 SASEGT. This CDR3 spans 13 amino acids. This CDR3 reads CASSEHGSDEQFF. In DNA, the CDR3 is TGTGCCAGCAGTGAACACGGGAGCGATGAGCAGTTCTTC.

This clonotype was seen at least ten times. The chain couples TRBV5-5 to TRBJ2-3; tentative D call: TRBD1 (5 bases). V lost 0 bases and J lost 4, with 12 bases in between. Germline V gene data show CDR1 as SGHKS and CDR2 as YYEKEE (reference sequence). The CDR3 consists of 15 residues. CDR3 loop: CASSLDRQISDTQYF. In DNA form, the CDR3 reads TGTGCCAGCAGCTTGGACAGGCAGATCTCAGATACGCAGTATTTT.

This clonotype was counted at least ten times. This CDR3 is CSARDGGGPGIDEQYF. The CDR3 region has the DNA TGCAGTGCTAGAGATGGCGGGGGGCCGGGTATTGACGAGCAGTACTTC. The J gene is TRBJ2-7, the V gene TRBV20-1; 8 bases align to TRBD2. This CDR3 contains 16 residues. CDR1 and CDR2 from the germline V gene are DFQATT and SNEGSKA (reference sequence). The V segment lost 0 bases and the J segment 5 bases; nucleotides outside the gene matches: 12.

At least ten counts were recorded for this clonotype. The rearrangement joins TRBV20-1 to TRBJ1-4; D gene uncertain. Germline lookup yields CDR1 DFQATT and CDR2 SNEGSKA (reference sequence). The CDR3 spans 15 residues. The V and J ends lost 1 base and 1 base respectively, with 10 bases between them. In DNA, the CDR3 is TGCAGTGCTAGAGGATCGCCAGTAACTAATGAAAAACTGTTTTTT. Translated, it gives CSARGSPVTNEKLFF.

V gene TRBV7-3 combines with J gene TRBJ1-1; D is perhaps TRBD1 (6 bases). V was shortened by 2 bases and J by 4 bases, with 26 bases between the two germline ends. The CDR3 is 19 amino acids. CDR1 and CDR2 (germline): SGHTA, FQGTGA. DNA of the CDR3: TGTGCCAGCAGCTTAGCCTACACAGGGCGAGGGCTGCCGTCCACTGAAGCTTTCTTT. Translating it yields CASSLAYTGRGLPSTEAFF. The variable domain in full, completed from reference TRBV7-3 and TRBJ1-1, reads GAGVSQTPSNKVTEKGKYVELRCDPISGHTALYWYRQSLGQGPEFLIYFQGTGAADDSGLPNDRFFAVRPEGSVSTLKIQRTERGDSAVYLCASSLAYTGRGLPSTEAFFGQGTRLTVV.

This rearrangement joins TRBV5-1 to TRBJ1-6, with no clear D. CDR1 SGHRS and CDR2 YFSETQ come from the germline V gene. This CDR3 contains 13 residues. Trimming shortened V by 1 base and J by 10 bases, and 9 bases separated the two germline ends. The CDR3: CASSLMIGSPLHF. DNA of the CDR3: TGCGCCAGCAGCTTGATGATCGGATCACCCCTCCACTTT.

This clonotype was detected only once. The genes are TRBV4-2 and TRBJ1-4, with unresolved D. CDR3 length equals 15 residues. Trimming removed 0 bases from V and 7 bases from J, with 12 bases in between. Germline V gene data show CDR1 as LGHNA and CDR2 as YNFKEQ. The CDR3 DNA reads TGTGCCAGCAGCCAAGATACCCTGGGCGGTGAAAAACTGTTTTTT. This gives the protein CASSQDTLGGEKLFF.